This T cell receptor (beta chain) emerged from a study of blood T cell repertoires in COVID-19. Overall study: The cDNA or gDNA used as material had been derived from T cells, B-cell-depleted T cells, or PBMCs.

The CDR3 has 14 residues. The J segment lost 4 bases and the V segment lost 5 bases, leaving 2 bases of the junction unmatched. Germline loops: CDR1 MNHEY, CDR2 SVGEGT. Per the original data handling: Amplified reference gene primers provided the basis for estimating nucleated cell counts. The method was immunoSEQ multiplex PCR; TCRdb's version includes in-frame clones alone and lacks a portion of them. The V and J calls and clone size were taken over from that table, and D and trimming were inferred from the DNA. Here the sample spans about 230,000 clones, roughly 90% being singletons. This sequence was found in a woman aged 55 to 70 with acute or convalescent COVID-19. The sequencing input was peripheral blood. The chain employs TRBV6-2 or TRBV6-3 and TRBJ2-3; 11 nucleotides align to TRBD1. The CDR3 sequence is CASSPGQGADTQYF. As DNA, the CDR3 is TGTGCCAGCAGTCCGGGACAGGGGGCAGATACGCAGTATTTT.